This T cell receptor (beta chain) is from a study of OX40 agonist ivuxolimab in advanced cancers. Study-wide context: The dose of intravenous ivuxolimab that patients received every 2 weeks ranged from 0.01 to 10 mg/kg.

TCRdb's copy holds only in-frame clones and misses some; the assay was immunoSEQ multiplex PCR. The sample yields about 49,000 clones, 81% seen once. Findings of the study overall: Both CD4+ and CD8+ T cell populations in blood had undergone clonal expansion by week 6 at 0.1 to 3.0 mg/kg. Low levels of normalized T-cell clonal expansion also appeared in some nonresponders. Compared with others, partial responders at 0.1-3.0 mg/kg displayed clonal expansion among the lowest.

V dropped 1 base and J dropped 8; count of bases not matched to a gene: 2. Looked up from germline, CDR1 is MGHDK and CDR2 is SYGVNS. The CDR3 consists of 14 residues. This clone was seen only once. Its antigen is undetermined. Sequencing used CD4+ or CD8+ T cells sorted from blood, obtained in a trial of the OX40 agonist ivuxolimab. This sequence originates from an adult with an advanced solid tumor such as melanoma, head and neck, liver or kidney cancer. The chain couples TRBV25-1 to TRBJ1-4; the match to TRBD1 covers 9 bases. The CDR3 DNA reads TGTGCCAGCAGTGAATTTGGGACAGGGGAAAAACTGTTTTTT. Protein product: CASSEFGTGEKLFF.